This TCR beta chain was obtained from a study of CD8 T cells in ankylosing spondylitis. Study findings and constraints: Clones linked to disease were reported to show significant enrichment in matched ankylosing spondylitis synovial fluid. A TCR beta motif made of several highly homologous variants seemed typical of ankylosing spondylitis blood. Disease-linked clones were found to be CD8+ and relatively rare in peripheral blood.

TCRdb ran MiXCR on the 5' RACE reads and lists one entry per CDR3 protein. The data hold almost 45,000 distinct CDR3 sequences, with approximately 10% observed a single time. This clonotype was counted only a few times. No antigen is known for it. Germline V CDR1 and CDR2: SGHAT, FQNNGV. V lost 5 bases to trimming and J lost 1 base, with 14 bases between them. The CDR3 totals 15 residues. Sequenced material: blood, either unsorted or a sorted T cell fraction (not recorded which). V and J are TRBV11-2 and TRBJ2-5; D is uncertain. The source is a male donor with ankylosing spondylitis or in good health (not recorded which). The CDR3 is CASSPSRVLQETQYF. In nucleotides, the CDR3 is TGTGCCAGCAGCCCATCCCGGGTGCTCCAAGAGACCCAGTACTTC. Full variable domain (missing parts from reference TRBV11-2 and TRBJ2-5): EAGVAQSPRYKIIEKRQSVAFWCNPISGHATLYWYQQILGQGPKLLIQFQNNGVVDDSQLPKDRFSAERLKGVDSTLKIQPAKLEDSAVYLCASSPSRVLQETQYFGPGTRLLVL.